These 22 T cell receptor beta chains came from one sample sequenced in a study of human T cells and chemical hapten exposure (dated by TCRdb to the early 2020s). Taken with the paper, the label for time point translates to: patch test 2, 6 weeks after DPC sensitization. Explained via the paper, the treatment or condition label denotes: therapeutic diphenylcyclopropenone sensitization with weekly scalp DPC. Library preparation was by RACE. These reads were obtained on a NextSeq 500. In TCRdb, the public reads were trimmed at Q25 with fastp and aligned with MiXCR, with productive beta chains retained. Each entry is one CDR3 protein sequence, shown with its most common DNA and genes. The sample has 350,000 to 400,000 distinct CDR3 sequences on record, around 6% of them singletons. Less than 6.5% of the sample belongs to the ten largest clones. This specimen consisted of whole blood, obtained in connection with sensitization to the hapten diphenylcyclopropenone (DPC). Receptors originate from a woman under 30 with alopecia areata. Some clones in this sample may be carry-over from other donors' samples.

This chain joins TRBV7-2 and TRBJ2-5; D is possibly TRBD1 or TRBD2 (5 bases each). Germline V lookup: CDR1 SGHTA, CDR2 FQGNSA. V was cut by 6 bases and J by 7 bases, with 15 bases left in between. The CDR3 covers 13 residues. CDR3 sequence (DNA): TGTGCCAGCAGTTATGACTATAGGGGGACCCAGTACTTC. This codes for CASSYDYRGTQYF.

The CDR3 DNA reads TGCGCCAGCAGGGAAGGCTTTGAGACCCAGTACTTC. Protein: CASREGFETQYF. The V and J genes are TRBV5-1 and TRBJ2-5, with D uncertain. CDR3 length equals 12 residues. Germline values: CDR1 SGHRS, CDR2 YFSETQ. Trimming took off 5 bases at V and 5 bases at J, with 10 bases between the two ends.

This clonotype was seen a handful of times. CDR3 protein: CASRFRGPYEQYF. CDR3 sequence (DNA): TGTGCCAGCCGATTCAGGGGGCCCTACGAGCAGTACTTC. This chain links TRBV28 with TRBJ2-7, with 8 bases fitting TRBD1. Germline lookup yields CDR1 MDHEN and CDR2 SYDVKM. V trimming: 8 bases; J trimming: 2 bases; junction bases outside the gene matches: 5. The CDR3 has 13 residues. Full variable domain (rest looked up from reference TRBV28 and TRBJ2-7): DVKVTQSSRYLVKRTGEKVFLECVQDMDHENMFWYRQDPGLGLRLIYFSYDVKMKEKGDIPEGYSVSREKKERFSLILESASTNQTSMYLCASRFRGPYEQYFGPGTRLTVT.

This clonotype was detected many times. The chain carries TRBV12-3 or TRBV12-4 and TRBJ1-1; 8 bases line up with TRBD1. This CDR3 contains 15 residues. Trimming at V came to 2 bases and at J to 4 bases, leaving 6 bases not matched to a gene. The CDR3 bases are TGTGCCAGCAGTTTAAGGACAGGGTTAATCACTGAAGCTTTCTTT. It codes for CASSLRTGLITEAFF.

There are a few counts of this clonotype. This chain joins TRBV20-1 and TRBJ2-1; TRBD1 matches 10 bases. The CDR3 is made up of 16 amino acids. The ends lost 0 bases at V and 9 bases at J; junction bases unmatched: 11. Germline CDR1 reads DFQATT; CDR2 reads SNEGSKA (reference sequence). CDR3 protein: CSARDQGTGDRSEQFF. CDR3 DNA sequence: TGCAGTGCTAGAGATCAAGGGACAGGGGATCGTAGTGAGCAGTTCTTC.

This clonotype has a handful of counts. CDR3 coding DNA: TGTGCCAGCCTAGCGGGCGGGGAGCTGTTTTTT. It encodes CASLAGGELFF. The chain couples TRBV6-6 to TRBJ2-2; TRBD2 agrees at 8 bases. The CDR3 is 11 amino acids. Losses at the gene ends were 8 bases for V and 7 bases for J; bases not matched to a gene: 0. The germline V gene encodes CDR1 MNHNY and CDR2 SVGAGI (reference sequence).

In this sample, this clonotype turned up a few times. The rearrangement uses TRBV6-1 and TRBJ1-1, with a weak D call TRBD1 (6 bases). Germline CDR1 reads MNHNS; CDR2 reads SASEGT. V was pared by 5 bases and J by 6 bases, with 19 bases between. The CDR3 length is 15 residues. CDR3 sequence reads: CASSHPGGARPEAFF. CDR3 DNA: TGTGCCAGCAGTCACCCGGGGGGCGCGCGGCCTGAAGCTTTCTTT.

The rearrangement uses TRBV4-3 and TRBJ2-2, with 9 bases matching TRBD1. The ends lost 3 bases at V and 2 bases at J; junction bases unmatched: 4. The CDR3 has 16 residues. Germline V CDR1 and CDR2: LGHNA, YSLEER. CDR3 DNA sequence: TGCGCCAGCAGCCAGGACAGGGGCGACAACACCGGGGAGCTGTTTTTT. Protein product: CASSQDRGDNTGELFF.

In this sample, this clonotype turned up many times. CDR3 coding DNA: TGTGCCAGCAGTTACTATCCTAATACGATGAACACTGAAGCTTTCTTT. Translating it yields CASSYYPNTMNTEAFF. The rearrangement joins TRBV6-5 to TRBJ1-1; D is unresolved. In germline, CDR1 is MNHEY, CDR2 SVGAGI. CDR3 size: 16 residues. V was pared by 1 base and J by 0 bases, with 12 bases between.

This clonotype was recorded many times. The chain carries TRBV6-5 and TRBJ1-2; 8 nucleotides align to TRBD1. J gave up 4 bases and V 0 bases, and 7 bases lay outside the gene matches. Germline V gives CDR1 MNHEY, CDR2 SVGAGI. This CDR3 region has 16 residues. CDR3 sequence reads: CASSYSITGGSYGYTF. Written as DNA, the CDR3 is TGTGCCAGCAGTTACTCGATAACAGGGGGTAGCTATGGCTACACCTTC.

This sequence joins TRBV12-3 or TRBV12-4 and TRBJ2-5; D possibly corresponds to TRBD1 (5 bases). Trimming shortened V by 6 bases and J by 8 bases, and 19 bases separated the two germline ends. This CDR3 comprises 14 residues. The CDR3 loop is CASRADSSGRTQYF. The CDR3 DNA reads TGTGCCAGCAGAGCAGACAGTTCCGGGCGTACCCAGTACTTC.

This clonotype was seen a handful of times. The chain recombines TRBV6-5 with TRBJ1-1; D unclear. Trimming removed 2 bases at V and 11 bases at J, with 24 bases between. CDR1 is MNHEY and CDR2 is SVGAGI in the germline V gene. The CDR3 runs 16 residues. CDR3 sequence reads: CASSYGRTDQHPPAFF. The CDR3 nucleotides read TGTGCCAGCAGTTACGGGAGAACAGATCAACATCCCCCGGCTTTCTTT.

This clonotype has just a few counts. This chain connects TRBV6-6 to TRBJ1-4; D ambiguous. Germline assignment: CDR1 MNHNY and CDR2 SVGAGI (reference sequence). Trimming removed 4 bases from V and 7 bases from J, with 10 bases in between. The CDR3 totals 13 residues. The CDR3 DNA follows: TGTGCCAGCAGTTCGGAGGGCCTTGAAAAACTGTTTTTT. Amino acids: CASSSEGLEKLFF.

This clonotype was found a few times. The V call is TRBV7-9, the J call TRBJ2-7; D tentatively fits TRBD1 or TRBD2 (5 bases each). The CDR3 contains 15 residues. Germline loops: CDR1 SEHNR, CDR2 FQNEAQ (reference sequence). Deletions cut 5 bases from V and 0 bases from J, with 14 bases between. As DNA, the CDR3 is TGTGCCAGCAGCCCCTGGGACGTCGTCTCCTACGAGCAGTACTTC. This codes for CASSPWDVVSYEQYF. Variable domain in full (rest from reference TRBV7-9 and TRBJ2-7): DTGVSQNPRHKITKRGQNVTFRCDPISEHNRLYWYRQTLGQGPEFLTYFQNEAQLEKSRLLSDRFSAERPKGSFSTLEIQRTEQGDSAMYLCASSPWDVVSYEQYFGPGTRLTVT.

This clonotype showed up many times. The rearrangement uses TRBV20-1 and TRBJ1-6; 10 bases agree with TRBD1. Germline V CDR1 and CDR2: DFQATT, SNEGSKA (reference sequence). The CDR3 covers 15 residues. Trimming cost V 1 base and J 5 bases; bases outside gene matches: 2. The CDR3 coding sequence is TGCAGTGCTAGAGGAGGGACAGGGGATAATTCACCCCTCCACTTT. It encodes CSARGGTGDNSPLHF.

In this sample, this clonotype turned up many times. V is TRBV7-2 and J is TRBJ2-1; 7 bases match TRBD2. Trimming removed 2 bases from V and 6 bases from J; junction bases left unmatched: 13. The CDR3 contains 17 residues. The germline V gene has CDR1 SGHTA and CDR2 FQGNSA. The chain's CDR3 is CASSLFRGGTPINEQFF. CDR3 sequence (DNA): TGTGCCAGCAGCTTATTTCGCGGGGGAACGCCCATCAATGAGCAGTTCTTC.

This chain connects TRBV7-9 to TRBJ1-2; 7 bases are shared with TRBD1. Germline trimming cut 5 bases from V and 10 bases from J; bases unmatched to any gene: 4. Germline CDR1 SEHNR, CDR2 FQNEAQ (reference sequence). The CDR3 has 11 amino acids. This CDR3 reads CASSPGTVYTF. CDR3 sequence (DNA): TGTGCCAGCAGCCCAGGGACAGTCTACACCTTC.

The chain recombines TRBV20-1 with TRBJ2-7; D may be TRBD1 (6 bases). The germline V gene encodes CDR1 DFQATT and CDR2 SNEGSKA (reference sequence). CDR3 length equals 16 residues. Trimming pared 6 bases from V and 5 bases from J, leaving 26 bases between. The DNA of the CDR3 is TGCAGTGCCGTCCTTCCGGGACATCCTTTGGGGAACGAGCAGTACTTC. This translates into CSAVLPGHPLGNEQYF.

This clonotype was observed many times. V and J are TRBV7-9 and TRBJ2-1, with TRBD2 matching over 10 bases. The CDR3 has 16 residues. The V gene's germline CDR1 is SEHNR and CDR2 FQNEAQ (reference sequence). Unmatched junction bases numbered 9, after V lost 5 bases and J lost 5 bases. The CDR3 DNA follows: TGTGCCAGCAGCCACACAACTAGCGGGACACACAATGAGCAGTTCTTC. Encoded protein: CASSHTTSGTHNEQFF. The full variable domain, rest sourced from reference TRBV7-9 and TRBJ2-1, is DTGVSQNPRHKITKRGQNVTFRCDPISEHNRLYWYRQTLGQGPEFLTYFQNEAQLEKSRLLSDRFSAERPKGSFSTLEIQRTEQGDSAMYLCASSHTTSGTHNEQFFGPGTRLTVL.

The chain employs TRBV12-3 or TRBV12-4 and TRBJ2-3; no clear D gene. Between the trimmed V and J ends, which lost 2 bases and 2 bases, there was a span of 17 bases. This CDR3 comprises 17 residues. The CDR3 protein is CASSLFGQDDFTDTQYF. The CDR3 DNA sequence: TGTGCCAGCAGTTTATTTGGGCAGGACGATTTCACAGATACGCAGTATTTT.

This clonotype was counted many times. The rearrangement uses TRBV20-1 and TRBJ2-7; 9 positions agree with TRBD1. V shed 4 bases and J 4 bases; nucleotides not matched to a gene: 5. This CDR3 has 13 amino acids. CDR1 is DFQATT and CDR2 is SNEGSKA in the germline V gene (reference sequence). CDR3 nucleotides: TGCAGTGCTATGGGACAGGGTTTATACGAGCAGTACTTC. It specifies CSAMGQGLYEQYF.

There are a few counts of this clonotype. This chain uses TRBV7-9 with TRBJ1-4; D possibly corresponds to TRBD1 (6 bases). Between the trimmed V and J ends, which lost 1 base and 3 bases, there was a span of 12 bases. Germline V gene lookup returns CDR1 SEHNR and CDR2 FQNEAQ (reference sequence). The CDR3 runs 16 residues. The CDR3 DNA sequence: TGTGCCAGCAGCTTAGAGGGGGGTCCGGCTAATGAAAAACTGTTTTTT. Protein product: CASSLEGGPANEKLFF.